The entry below gives a single T cell receptor (beta chain) sequence along with its context. The target antigen is unknown. The sample belongs to a study of beta chain features in type 1 diabetes. Overall study results and limits: All four CD4+ subsets of Type 1 diabetes patients contained TCRB CDR3s that were moderately but significantly shorter.

Germline-derived CDR1 and CDR2 are SGHAT and FQNNGV. The CDR3 is 13 amino acids. Trimming pared 4 bases from V and 0 bases from J, leaving 6 bases between. Isolated RNA was reverse transcribed in full, so expressed TCRB transcripts were sequenced. Libraries were prepared by immunoSEQ multiplex PCR; TCRdb keeps only in-frame clonotypes and omits some of them. The sample has 250,000 to 300,000 clones, roughly an eighth seen once. This receptor was taken from a man aged 25 to 40 with type 1 diabetes. Sequenced: naive CD4+ T cells from blood. The chain links TRBV11-2 to TRBJ1-2; D call uncertain. The CDR3 DNA follows: TGTGCCAGCAGCTCCCGGGCTAACTATGGCTACACCTTC. Translated, it gives CASSSRANYGYTF.